This is a list of T cell receptor beta chains from one sample in a study of T-cell memory formation after mild COVID-19. MiXCR was run by TCRdb on the 5' RACE reads, yielding one entry per CDR3 protein. This sample yields roughly 370,000 distinct CDR3 sequences, of which roughly 15% are seen a single time; 20% to 25% belongs to the top ten. What was sequenced was PBMCs or a T cell subset sorted from them (not recorded which). The receptors shown here come from a man aged 18 to 30 who had mild COVID-19 (a few samples of this study predate the infection). Cell type and time point are not known. CDR3s include the opening cysteine and the closing phenylalanine or tryptophan. The order of the fields is V gene, clone size, J gene, D gene, CDR3 protein, CDR3 DNA. A D gene is named only where the DNA matches it firmly. Some rows have no size entry. The others give once, few or many, or a class for an expanded clone.

TRBV7-3	NA	TRBJ2-7	NA	CASSPAPSFDEQYF	TGTGCCAGCAGCCCTGCTCCCAGTTTCGACGAGCAGTACTTC
TRBV6-1	few	TRBJ1-2	TRBD1	CASSEGTGDGYTF	TGTGCCAGCAGTGAAGGCACAGGGGATGGCTACACCTTC
TRBV7-9	NA	TRBJ2-1	NA	CASSLAGAFYNEQFF	TGTGCCAGCAGCTTAGCAGGGGCTTTTTACAATGAGCAGTTCTTC
TRBV11-1	NA	TRBJ2-5	TRBD1	CASSIPGQQETQYF	TGTGCCAGCAGCATCCCGGGACAGCAAGAGACCCAGTACTTC
TRBV5-1	few	TRBJ1-2	NA	CASSTSGDLSYGYTF	TGCGCCAGCAGCACCTCAGGGGACCTAAGCTATGGCTACACCTTC
TRBV5-5	NA	TRBJ1-5	NA	CASSLDLSGVTWTGNQPQHF	TGTGCCAGCAGCTTGGATCTCTCAGGGGTAACATGGACGGGCAATCAGCCCCAGCATTTT
TRBV5-1	few	TRBJ1-6	TRBD1	CASSLDLRQGTPLHF	TGCGCCAGCAGCTTGGACCTGCGACAGGGAACACCCCTCCACTTT
TRBV5-1	few	TRBJ2-1	TRBD2	CASSWTSGSSSYNEQFF	TGCGCCAGCAGCTGGACTAGCGGGTCTAGCTCCTACAATGAGCAGTTCTTC
TRBV21-1	few	TRBJ2-2	NA	CASSKYSLGQANTGELFF	TGTGCCAGCAGCAAATATTCTCTGGGACAGGCTAACACCGGGGAGCTGTTTTTT
TRBV29-1	NA	TRBJ2-5	NA	CSVEDLKLPQYF	TGCAGCGTTGAAGATCTAAAGCTCCCCCAGTACTTC
TRBV9	NA	TRBJ2-1	NA	CASSVGQGWEQFF	TGTGCCAGCAGCGTAGGGCAGGGCTGGGAGCAGTTCTTC
TRBV11-2	few	TRBJ2-5	NA	CASSSSPGSGETQYF	TGTGCCAGCAGCTCTAGCCCGGGGTCTGGAGAGACCCAGTACTTC
TRBV6-2/TRBV6-3	NA	TRBJ1-1	NA	CASSLGTQAFF	TGTGCCAGCAGTCTAGGGACTCAAGCTTTCTTT
TRBV5-1	NA	TRBJ1-1	NA	CASSSGSTNTEAFF	TGCGCCAGCAGCTCGGGGTCGACGAACACTGAAGCTTTCTTT
TRBV5-1	few	TRBJ1-6	NA	CASSLAFAASNSPLHF	TGCGCCAGCAGCTTGGCCTTCGCGGCCTCCAATTCACCCCTCCACTTT
TRBV5-1	NA	TRBJ1-1	TRBD1	CASSLAGTGYTEAFF	TGCGCCAGCAGCTTGGCGGGGACAGGGTACACTGAAGCTTTCTTT
TRBV28	NA	TRBJ1-4	NA	CASSSNEKLFF	TGTGCCAGCAGTTCCAATGAAAAACTGTTTTTT
TRBV29-1	few	TRBJ2-1	TRBD1	CSVNRDSTYNEQFF	TGCAGCGTCAACCGGGACAGCACCTACAATGAGCAGTTCTTC
TRBV24-1	NA	TRBJ1-1	TRBD1	CATRSRGENTEAFF	TGTGCCACCAGGAGCAGGGGGGAGAACACTGAAGCTTTCTTT
TRBV20-1	few	TRBJ2-5	TRBD2	CSALTSGGLQETQYF	TGCAGTGCCCTGACTAGCGGGGGCCTCCAAGAGACCCAGTACTTC
TRBV15	few	TRBJ1-2	NA	CATSTQGEANYGYTF	TGTGCCACCAGCACTCAGGGAGAGGCAAACTATGGCTACACCTTC
TRBV5-1	NA	TRBJ2-7	NA	CASSLLVQGVEQYF	TGCGCCAGCAGCTTGTTAGTGCAGGGAGTCGAGCAGTACTTC
TRBV7-9	few	TRBJ2-5	NA	CASTSTARGETQYF	TGTGCCAGCACCTCAACCGCCAGAGGGGAGACCCAGTACTTC
TRBV4-3	few	TRBJ1-2	NA	CASSQDNYPSGRGYTF	TGCGCCAGCAGCCAAGATAATTACCCCTCGGGCCGTGGCTACACCTTC
TRBV4-3	NA	TRBJ2-1	TRBD2	CASSQDGGSGRNNEQFF	TGCGCCAGCAGCCAAGATGGGGGTAGCGGGAGAAACAATGAGCAGTTCTTC
TRBV7-3	few	TRBJ1-2	TRBD1	CASSSREGGGYTF	TGTGCCAGCAGCTCCAGGGAAGGGGGCGGCTACACCTTC
TRBV7-2	NA	TRBJ2-2	TRBD1	CACSADRVSTGELFF	TGTGCCTGCAGCGCGGACAGGGTCTCCACCGGGGAGCTGTTTTTT
TRBV10-3	few	TRBJ2-5	TRBD2	CAIGGTSGPGETQYF	TGTGCCATCGGGGGGACTAGCGGGCCGGGCGAGACCCAGTACTTC
TRBV7-9	few	TRBJ1-1	NA	CASSLEGVAEAFF	TGTGCCAGCAGCTTGGAAGGGGTGGCTGAAGCTTTCTTT
TRBV4-1	NA	TRBJ2-7	NA	CASSQKTGDFYEQYF	TGCGCCAGCAGCCAAAAAACCGGGGACTTCTACGAGCAGTACTTC
TRBV28	few	TRBJ1-1	NA	CASSLGGRQNTEAFF	TGTGCCAGCAGTTTGGGTGGCAGACAGAACACTGAAGCTTTCTTT
TRBV11-2	NA	TRBJ2-4	NA	CASSFTLAKNIQYF	TGTGCCAGCAGCTTCACCCTAGCCAAAAACATTCAGTACTTC
TRBV5-4	once	TRBJ2-7	NA	CASSLGGNRAVWQYF	TGTGCCAGCAGCTTGGGCGGAAACCGCGCAGTCTGGCAGTACTTC
TRBV4-3	many	TRBJ2-3	NA	CASSQDLLGHLTDTQYF	TGCGCCAGCAGCCAAGATCTTTTAGGACACCTGACAGATACGCAGTATTTT
TRBV10-3	NA	TRBJ2-3	TRBD2	CASQRGSTDTQYF	TGTGCCAGCCAGCGGGGTTCCACAGATACGCAGTATTTT
TRBV4-1	NA	TRBJ2-3	TRBD1	CASSQKGAEDTQYF	TGCGCCAGCAGCCAGAAGGGGGCGGAAGATACGCAGTATTTT
TRBV7-9	NA	TRBJ2-7	NA	CASSLGPREQYF	TGTGCCAGCAGCTTAGGGCCACGCGAGCAGTACTTC
TRBV28	few	TRBJ2-7	NA	CASGQPGGSYEQYF	TGTGCCAGTGGCCAACCTGGGGGATCCTACGAGCAGTACTTC
TRBV2	NA	TRBJ1-6	TRBD1	CASRRQGYNSPLHF	TGTGCCAGCCGTCGACAGGGATATAATTCACCCCTCCACTTT
TRBV29-1	NA	TRBJ2-7	TRBD1	CSVESLTGGSYEQYF	TGCAGCGTTGAATCTCTGACAGGGGGTTCCTACGAGCAGTACTTC
TRBV6-5	few	TRBJ2-3	NA	CASSYMVRQDTQYF	TGTGCCAGCAGTTACATGGTCCGTCAAGATACGCAGTATTTT
TRBV27	few	TRBJ1-5	NA	CASSLSRGNQPQHF	TGTGCCAGCAGTTTGAGCAGGGGCAATCAGCCCCAGCATTTT
TRBV4-3	few	TRBJ2-2	NA	CASSRTVVGTGELFF	TGCGCCAGCAGCCGGACAGTAGTTGGCACCGGGGAGCTGTTTTTT
TRBV5-1	NA	TRBJ2-5	NA	CASSLVGKETQYF	TGCGCCAGCAGCTTGGTAGGGAAAGAGACCCAGTACTTC
TRBV27	few	TRBJ2-1	NA	CASSLRGRYNEQFF	TGTGCCAGCAGTTTAAGGGGCAGATACAATGAGCAGTTCTTC
TRBV5-1	few	TRBJ2-1	NA	CASSLDTGFNNEQFF	TGCGCCAGCAGCTTGGACACTGGCTTTAACAATGAGCAGTTCTTC
TRBV7-2	NA	TRBJ2-3	NA	CASSDVGATDTQYF	TGTGCCAGCAGCGACGTGGGGGCTACAGATACGCAGTATTTT
TRBV6-4	NA	TRBJ2-5	NA	CASSLIGPETQYF	TGTGCCAGCAGTCTTATAGGGCCAGAGACCCAGTACTTC
TRBV5-1	once	TRBJ2-5	NA	CASRPGQGETQYF	TGCGCCAGCAGACCGGGACAAGGCGAGACCCAGTACTTC
TRBV25-1	NA	TRBJ2-3	NA	CASSEYEGPDTQYF	TGTGCCAGCAGTGAATATGAAGGACCCGATACGCAGTATTTT
TRBV6-2/TRBV6-3	few	TRBJ1-1	NA	CASKREMNTEAFF	TGTGCCAGCAAGAGGGAGATGAACACTGAAGCTTTCTTT
TRBV19	NA	TRBJ1-6	NA	CASSMGPGSPLHF	TGTGCCAGTAGTATGGGTCCGGGATCACCCCTCCACTTT
TRBV12-3/TRBV12-4	few	TRBJ1-2	NA	CASSRRGAGYGYTF	TGTGCCAGCAGTCGCAGAGGGGCAGGCTACGGCTACACCTTC
TRBV12-3/TRBV12-4	NA	TRBJ2-5	NA	CASTVAEETQYF	TGTGCCAGCACCGTCGCAGAGGAGACCCAGTACTTC